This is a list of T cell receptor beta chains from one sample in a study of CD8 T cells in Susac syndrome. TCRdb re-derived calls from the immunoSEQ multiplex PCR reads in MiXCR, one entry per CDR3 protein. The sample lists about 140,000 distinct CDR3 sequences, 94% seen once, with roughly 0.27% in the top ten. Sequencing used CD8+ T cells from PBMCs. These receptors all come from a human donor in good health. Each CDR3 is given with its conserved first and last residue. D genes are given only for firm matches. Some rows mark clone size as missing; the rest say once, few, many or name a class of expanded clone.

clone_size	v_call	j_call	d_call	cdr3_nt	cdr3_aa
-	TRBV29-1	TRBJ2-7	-	TGCAGCGCCCGGGGTACCTACGAGCAGTACTTC	CSARGTYEQYF
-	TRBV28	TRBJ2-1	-	TGTGCCAGCAGTTGGGCTATTTACGACGAGCAGTTCTTC	CASSWAIYDEQFF
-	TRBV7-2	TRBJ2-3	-	TGTGCCAGCAGCTTATGGGGGCGCGACACAGATACGCAGTATTTT	CASSLWGRDTDTQYF
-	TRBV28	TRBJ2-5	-	TGTGCCAGCAGTTCCCCTCCCAGGACAGCCCAAGAGACCCAGTACTTC	CASSSPPRTAQETQYF
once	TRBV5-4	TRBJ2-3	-	TGTGCCAGCAGCTTACGGGGCCTCACAGATACGCAGTATTTT	CASSLRGLTDTQYF
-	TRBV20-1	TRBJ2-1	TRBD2	TGCAGTGCTATACTAGCGGGAGTGATTGAGCAGTTCTTC	CSAILAGVIEQFF
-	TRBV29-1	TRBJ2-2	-	TGCAGCGTCGACCACCCGGGACCCGGGCCTGAGAACACCGGGGAGCTGTTTTTT	CSVDHPGPGPENTGELFF
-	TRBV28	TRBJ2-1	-	TGTGCCAGCGGGCAGATTAACCACAATGAGCAGTTCTTC	CASGQINHNEQFF
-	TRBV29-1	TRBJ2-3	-	TGCAGCGTTGAAGGCAGGGAGGACACAGATACGCAGTATTTT	CSVEGREDTDTQYF
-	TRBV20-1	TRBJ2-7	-	TGCAGTGCTACCAGCCCGCATTACTACGAGCAGTACTTC	CSATSPHYYEQYF
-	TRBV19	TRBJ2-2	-	TGTGCCACCACCATAGGTGTGAACACCGGGGAGCTGTTTTTT	CATTIGVNTGELFF
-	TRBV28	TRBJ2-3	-	TGTGCCAGCAGTTTATCGGCGGCTAGCACAGATACGCAGTATTTT	CASSLSAASTDTQYF
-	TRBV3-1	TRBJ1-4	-	TGTGCCAGCAGCCAGTCTGAACGGATCTTCAATGAAAAACTGTTTTTT	CASSQSERIFNEKLFF
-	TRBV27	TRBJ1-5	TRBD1	TGTGCCAGCAGTAAGGGACAGGAGTTAAATCAGCCCCAGCATTTT	CASSKGQELNQPQHF
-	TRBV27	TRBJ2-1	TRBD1	TGTGCCAGCAGCAACAGGGGAAGTGAGCAGTTCTTC	CASSNRGSEQFF
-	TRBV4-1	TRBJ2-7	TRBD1	TGCGCCAGCAGCCTAACCATGGGACAGCGGTATGACGAGCAGTACTTC	CASSLTMGQRYDEQYF
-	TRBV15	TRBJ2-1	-	TGTGCCACCAGCAGAGACCATAATATCGGCAGCCTATACAATGAGCAGTTCTTC	CATSRDHNIGSLYNEQFF
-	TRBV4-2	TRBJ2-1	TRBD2	TGTGCCAGCAGCCAAGGAGCGGGGGGCCACTCCTACAATGAGCAGTTCTTC	CASSQGAGGHSYNEQFF
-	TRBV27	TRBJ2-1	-	TGTGCCAGCAGTTGGTCAGCGCAAGAGCAGTTCTTC	CASSWSAQEQFF
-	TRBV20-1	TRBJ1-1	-	TGCAGTGCTCGGACCCTAATGAACACTGAAGCTTTCTTT	CSARTLMNTEAFF
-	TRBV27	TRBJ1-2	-	TGTGCCAGCAGTTTGGCCCCGACCCCCTATGGCTACACCTTC	CASSLAPTPYGYTF
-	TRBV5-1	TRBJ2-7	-	TGCGCCAGCAGCCCTTACAGGGAGAGCTCCTACGAGCAGTACTTC	CASSPYRESSYEQYF
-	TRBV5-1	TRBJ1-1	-	TGCGCCAGCAGCTTTACCGTGTACATGAACACTGAAGCTTTCTTT	CASSFTVYMNTEAFF
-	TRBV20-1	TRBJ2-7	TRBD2	TGCAGTGCTAGACGCCCGACTAGCGGGAACGAGCAGTACTTC	CSARRPTSGNEQYF
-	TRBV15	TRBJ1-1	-	TGTGCCACCAGCAGATTATCGGACAGGAACACTGAAGCTTTCTTT	CATSRLSDRNTEAFF
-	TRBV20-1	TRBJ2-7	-	TGCAGTGCTAGTGACCGACTGGGAGGCGAGCAGTACTTC	CSASDRLGGEQYF
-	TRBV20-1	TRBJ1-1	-	TGCAGTGCTAGAGATCCGGCCGGAAAAGGGAAAAACACTGAAGCTTTCTTT	CSARDPAGKGKNTEAFF
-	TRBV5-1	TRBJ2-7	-	TGCGCCAGCAGCTCGGACTTGGGGGACTACGAGCAGTACTTC	CASSSDLGDYEQYF
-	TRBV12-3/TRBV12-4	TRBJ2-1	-	TGTGCCAGCAGTTTGTTCGTGGGGATATACAATGAGCAGTTCTTC	CASSLFVGIYNEQFF